The clone carrying this T cell receptor (beta chain) was seen a single time. The sample comes from a study of blood T cell repertoires in COVID-19. Germline assignment: CDR1 DFQATT and CDR2 SNEGSKA (reference sequence). The CDR3 has 11 amino acids. Trimming stripped 3 bases from V and 4 bases from J, with 6 bases between. The protocol was immunoSEQ multiplex PCR, while the TCRdb copy is restricted to in-frame clones and leaves out a portion. The table records around 130,000 clones, about nine tenths of them present only once. This clonotype originated in a human donor with COVID-19, enrolled during active disease. The donor label of this sample is uncertain. This chain uses TRBV20-1 with TRBJ2-5; D is undetermined. The source material was peripheral blood. CDR3 amino acids: CSASSSETQYF. For the CDR3, the DNA is TGCAGTGCTAGTTCTTCAGAGACCCAGTACTTC.